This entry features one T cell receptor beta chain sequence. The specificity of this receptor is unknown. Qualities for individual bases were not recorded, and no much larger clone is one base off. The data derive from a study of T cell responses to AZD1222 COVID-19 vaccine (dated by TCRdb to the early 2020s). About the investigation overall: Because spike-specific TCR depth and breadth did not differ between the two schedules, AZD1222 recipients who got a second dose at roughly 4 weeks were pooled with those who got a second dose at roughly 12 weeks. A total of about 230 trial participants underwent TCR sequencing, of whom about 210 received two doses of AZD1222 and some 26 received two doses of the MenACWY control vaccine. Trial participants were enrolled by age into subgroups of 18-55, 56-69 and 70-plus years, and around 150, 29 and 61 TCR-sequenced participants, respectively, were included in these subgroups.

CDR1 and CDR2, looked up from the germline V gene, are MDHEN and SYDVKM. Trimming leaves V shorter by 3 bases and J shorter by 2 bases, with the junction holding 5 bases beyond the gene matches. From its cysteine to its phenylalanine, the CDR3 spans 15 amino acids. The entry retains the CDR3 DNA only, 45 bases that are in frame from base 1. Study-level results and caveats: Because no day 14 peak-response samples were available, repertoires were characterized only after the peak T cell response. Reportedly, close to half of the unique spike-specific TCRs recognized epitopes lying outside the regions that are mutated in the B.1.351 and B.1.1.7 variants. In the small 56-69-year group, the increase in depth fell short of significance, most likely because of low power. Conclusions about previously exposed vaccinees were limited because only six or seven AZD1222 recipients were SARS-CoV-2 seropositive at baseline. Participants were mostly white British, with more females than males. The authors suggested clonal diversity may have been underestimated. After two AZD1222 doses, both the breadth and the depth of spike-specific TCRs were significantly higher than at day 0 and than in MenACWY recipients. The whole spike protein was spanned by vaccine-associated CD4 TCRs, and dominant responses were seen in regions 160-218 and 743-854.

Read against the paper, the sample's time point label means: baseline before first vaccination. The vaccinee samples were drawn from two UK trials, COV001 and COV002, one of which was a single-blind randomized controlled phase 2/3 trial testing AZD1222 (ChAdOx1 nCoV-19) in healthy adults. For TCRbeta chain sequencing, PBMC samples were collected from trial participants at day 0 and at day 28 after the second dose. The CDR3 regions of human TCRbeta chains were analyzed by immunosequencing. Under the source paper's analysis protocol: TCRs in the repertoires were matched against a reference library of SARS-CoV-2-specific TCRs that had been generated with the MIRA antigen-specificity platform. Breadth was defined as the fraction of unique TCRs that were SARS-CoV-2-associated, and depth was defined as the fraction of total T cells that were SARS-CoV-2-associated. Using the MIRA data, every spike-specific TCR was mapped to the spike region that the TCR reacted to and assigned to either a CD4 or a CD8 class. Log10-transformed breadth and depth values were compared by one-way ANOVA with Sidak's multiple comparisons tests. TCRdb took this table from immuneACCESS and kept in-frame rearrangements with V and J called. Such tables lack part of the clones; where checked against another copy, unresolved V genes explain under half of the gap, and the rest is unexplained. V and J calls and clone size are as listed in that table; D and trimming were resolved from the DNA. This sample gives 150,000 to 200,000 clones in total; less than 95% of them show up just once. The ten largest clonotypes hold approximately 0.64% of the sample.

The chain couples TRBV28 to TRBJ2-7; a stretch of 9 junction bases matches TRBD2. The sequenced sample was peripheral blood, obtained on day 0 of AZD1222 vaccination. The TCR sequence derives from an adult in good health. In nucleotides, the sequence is TGTGCCAGCAGTTTCGTCCTAGCGGGGACCTACGAGCAGTACTTC. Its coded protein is CASSFVLAGTYEQYF.